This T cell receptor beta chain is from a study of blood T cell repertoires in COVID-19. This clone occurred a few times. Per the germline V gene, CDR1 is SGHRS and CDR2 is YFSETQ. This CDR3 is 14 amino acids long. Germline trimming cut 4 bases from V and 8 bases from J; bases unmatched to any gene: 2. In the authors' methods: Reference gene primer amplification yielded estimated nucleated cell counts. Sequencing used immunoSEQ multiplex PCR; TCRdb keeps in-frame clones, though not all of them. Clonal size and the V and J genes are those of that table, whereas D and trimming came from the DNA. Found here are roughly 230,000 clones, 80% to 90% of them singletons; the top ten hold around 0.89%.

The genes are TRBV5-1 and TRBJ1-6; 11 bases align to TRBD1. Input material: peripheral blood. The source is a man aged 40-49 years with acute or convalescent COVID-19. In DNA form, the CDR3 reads TGCGCCAGCAGCGTGGGACAGGGGGATTCACCCCTCCACTTT. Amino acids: CASSVGQGDSPLHF.